Presented here are 26 T cell receptor beta chains from one specimen sequenced in a study of blood T cell repertoires in COVID-19. TCRdb's table, derived via immunoSEQ multiplex PCR, lists solely in-frame clones and lacks some. The table has 300,000 to 350,000 clones, about 90% seen once; the top ten hold 5.5% to 7.5%. Sequenced sample: peripheral blood. The receptors stem from a woman between 65 and 79 years old with COVID-19, enrolled during active disease.

This clone was recorded only once. This rearrangement joins TRBV6-6 to TRBJ1-4, with 9 bases fitting TRBD1. J was trimmed by 3 bases and V by 7 bases; bases with no gene match: 9. There are 16 residues in the CDR3. The germline V gene has CDR1 MNHNY and CDR2 SVGAGI (reference sequence). CDR3 nucleotide sequence: TGTGCCAGCATCCCGGGACAGGGAGTGGCTAATGAAAAACTGTTTTTT. Amino acid sequence: CASIPGQGVANEKLFF.

V gene TRBV25-1 combines with J gene TRBJ2-5; D is unresolved. Looked up from germline, CDR1 is MGHDK and CDR2 is SYGVNS. This CDR3 is 15 amino acids long. V dropped 3 bases and J dropped 1 base, with 12 bases sitting between them. CDR3 residues: CASSDTLRIQETQYF. CDR3 DNA sequence: TGTGCCAGCAGTGACACTCTGCGGATCCAAGAGACCCAGTACTTC.

This clone has only one observation. This chain uses TRBV10-3 with TRBJ2-2; 14 bases map to TRBD2. Germline V CDR1 and CDR2: ENHRY, SYGVKD. There are 16 residues in the CDR3. The V and J ends lost 6 bases and 6 bases, in that order; junction bases with no gene match: 6. The CDR3 DNA reads TGTGCCATCAGGACTAGCGGGGGGGACACACCCGGGGAGCTGTTTTTT. It is translated as CAIRTSGGDTPGELFF.

This chain links TRBV4-1 with TRBJ1-1, with D possibly matching TRBD1 (6 bases). The CDR3 totals 15 residues. V lost 1 base, J lost 4 bases, and 13 bases lay in between. Germline V lookup: CDR1 MGHRA, CDR2 YSYEKL. CDR3 nucleotides: TGCGCCAGCAGCCAAGCGGACAGTTTGCGCACTGAAGCTTTCTTT. This translates into CASSQADSLRTEAFF.

This chain joins TRBV6-6 and TRBJ2-1; 11 nucleotides match TRBD2. V trimming: 6 bases; J trimming: 9 bases; junction bases outside the gene matches: 13. Germline V lookup: CDR1 MNHNY, CDR2 SVGAGI (reference sequence). This CDR3 spans 16 amino acids. CDR3 sequence reads: CASSPTSGGLFGEQFF. The CDR3 bases are TGTGCCAGCAGCCCTACTAGCGGGGGCCTTTTCGGTGAGCAGTTCTTC.

J is TRBJ1-6 and V is TRBV23-1; D unresolved. TRBV23-1 is an ORF, and what it does is uncertain. Trimming took 3 bases from V and 8 from J, leaving 8 bases between them. This CDR3 has 13 amino acids. CDR3 amino acids: CASSHKGDSPLHF. The CDR3 DNA reads as TGCGCCAGCAGTCATAAGGGAGATTCACCCCTCCACTTT.

The chain carries TRBV5-6 and TRBJ2-3; 8 nucleotides agree with TRBD1. Trimming at V came to 5 bases and at J to 2 bases, leaving 4 bases not matched to a gene. The CDR3 runs 14 residues. Germline CDR1 and CDR2: SGHDT and YYEEEE. CDR3 amino acids: CASSTGGTTDTQYF. CDR3 sequence (DNA): TGTGCCAGCAGTACAGGGGGGACCACAGATACGCAGTATTTT.

The chain links TRBV1 to TRBJ1-2; the DNA was not used to check the table's D call, TRBD1. TRBV1 is noted as a pseudogene. The CDR3 contains 16 residues. The CDR3 nucleotides read TGCACCAGCAGCCAAGGACAGACCGAAGCTAACTATGGCTACACCTTC. The encoded protein is CTSSQGQTEANYGYTF.

The CDR3 protein is CASSFTPVGLLTDTQYF. The CDR3 DNA reads as TGTGCCAGCAGCTTCACCCCCGTGGGACTACTCACAGATACGCAGTATTTT. This chain joins TRBV11-2 and TRBJ2-3; 7 bases agree with TRBD2. The germline CDR1 and CDR2 sequences are SGHAT and FQNNGV. V lost 3 bases, J lost 2 bases, and 11 bases stayed unmatched. The CDR3 loop spans 17 amino acids.

The chain links TRBV12-5 to TRBJ1-1; D call uncertain. The CDR3 contains 14 residues. V was clipped by 6 bases and J by 5 bases, with 16 bases between them. CDR1 is LGHNT, CDR2 FRNRAP, per germline. CDR3 in DNA: TGTGCTAGTGGCCACCTGGCGGTTAAGACTGAAGCTTTCTTT. The encoded protein is CASGHLAVKTEAFF.

This clone was counted a single time. The chain carries TRBV6-2 or TRBV6-3 and TRBJ1-2; 12 nucleotides agree with TRBD1. The germline gives CDR1 MNHEY, CDR2 SVGEGT. CDR3 size: 15 residues. V shed 5 bases, J shed 4 bases, and the junction held 5 bases outside the gene matches. The CDR3 loop is CASSPGQGAFYGYTF. CDR3 nucleotide sequence: TGTGCCAGCAGTCCGGGACAGGGGGCATTCTATGGCTACACCTTC.

The V call is TRBV7-9, the J call TRBJ1-2; 10 positions match TRBD1. In germline, CDR1 is SEHNR, CDR2 FQNEAQ (reference sequence). Trimming at V came to 1 base and at J to 4 bases, leaving 0 bases not matched to a gene. The CDR3 is 14 residues long. The CDR3 DNA follows: TGTGCCAGCAGCTTAGGGACAGGGGGCTATGGCTACACCTTC. Its protein product is CASSLGTGGYGYTF. The whole variable domain, filled in from reference TRBV7-9 and TRBJ1-2, reads DTGVSQNPRHKITKRGQNVTFRCDPISEHNRLYWYRQTLGQGPEFLTYFQNEAQLEKSRLLSDRFSAERPKGSFSTLEIQRTEQGDSAMYLCASSLGTGGYGYTFGSGTRLTVV.

The chain joins TRBV27 to TRBJ2-1; 12 bases are shared with TRBD2. Germline loops: CDR1 MNHEY, CDR2 SMNVEV (reference sequence). V lost 6 bases and J lost 9; bases outside the gene matches: 6. The CDR3 is made up of 14 amino acids. CDR3 sequence reads: CASRWTSGAGEQFF. In nucleotides, the CDR3 is TGTGCCAGCAGATGGACTAGCGGGGCCGGTGAGCAGTTCTTC.

The chain employs TRBV6-5 and TRBJ1-1, with a possible D match to TRBD1 (6 bases). In germline, CDR1 is MNHEY, CDR2 SVGAGI. This CDR3 comprises 15 residues. V shed 7 bases and J shed 1 base, with 16 bases lying between them. The chain's CDR3 is CASNPAPTGNTEAFF. As DNA, the CDR3 is TGTGCCAGCAACCCAGCCCCGACAGGGAACACTGAAGCTTTCTTT.

This chain joins TRBV5-1 and TRBJ1-1, with unresolved D. This CDR3 region has 14 residues. V lost 2 bases and J 5 bases, leaving 13 bases between the germline ends. In germline, CDR1 is SGHRS, CDR2 YFSETQ. The CDR3 protein is CASSFQAETTEAFF. The CDR3, as DNA: TGCGCCAGCAGCTTCCAAGCAGAGACAACTGAAGCTTTCTTT. Looking up the rest from reference TRBV5-1 and TRBJ1-1 gives the full variable domain: KAGVTQTPRYLIKTRGQQVTLSCSPISGHRSVSWYQQTPGQGLQFLFEYFSETQRNKGNFPGRFSGRQFSNSRSEMNVSTLELGDSALYLCASSFQAETTEAFFGQGTRLTVV.

The rearrangement links TRBV7-6 to TRBJ1-1; 12 nucleotides match TRBD1. V was pared by 1 base and J by 0 bases, with 0 bases of the junction left unmatched. CDR1 SGHVS and CDR2 FNYEAQ come from the germline V gene. The CDR3 is 16 amino acids. CDR3 protein: CASSLGDRGLNTEAFF. The CDR3 DNA reads as TGTGCCAGCAGCTTAGGGGACAGGGGGCTGAACACTGAAGCTTTCTTT.

This clone was seen just once. The chain couples TRBV11-2 to TRBJ2-1; TRBD1 aligns across 7 bases. Germline assignment: CDR1 SGHAT and CDR2 FQNNGV. This CDR3 region has 14 residues. V shed 5 bases and J 7 bases; nucleotides not matched to a gene: 8. The CDR3 reads CASSRQGQMNEQFF. CDR3 sequence (DNA): TGTGCCAGCAGCCGACAGGGACAGATGAATGAGCAGTTCTTC. Based on the CDR3 plus reference TRBV11-2 and TRBJ2-1, the full variable domain is EAGVAQSPRYKIIEKRQSVAFWCNPISGHATLYWYQQILGQGPKLLIQFQNNGVVDDSQLPKDRFSAERLKGVDSTLKIQPAKLEDSAVYLCASSRQGQMNEQFFGPGTRLTVL.

This rearrangement joins TRBV10-1 to TRBJ1-2, with 9 bases lining up with TRBD1. Germline trimming cut 1 base from V and 3 bases from J; bases unmatched to any gene: 3. CDR1 is WNHNN and CDR2 is SYGVQD in the germline V gene (reference sequence). The CDR3 loop spans 15 amino acids. The CDR3 nucleotides read TGCGCCAGCAGTGAGTTTAGGACAGGGGACTATGGCTACACCTTC. It encodes CASSEFRTGDYGYTF.

J is TRBJ1-5 and V is TRBV19; the D gene is possibly TRBD1 (6 bases). CDR3 length equals 16 residues. V lost 3 bases to trimming and J lost 5 bases, with 17 bases between them. Germline lookup yields CDR1 LNHDA and CDR2 SQIVND (reference sequence). In DNA form, the CDR3 reads TGTGCCAGTAGTATGAGGGGGACGGCCGGGGATCAGCCCCAGCATTTT. It translates to CASSMRGTAGDQPQHF. Looking up the rest from reference TRBV19 and TRBJ1-5 gives the full variable domain: DGGITQSPKYLFRKEGQNVTLSCEQNLNHDAMYWYRQDPGQGLRLIYYSQIVNDFQKGDIAEGYSVSREKKESFPLTVTSAQKNPTAFYLCASSMRGTAGDQPQHFGDGTRLSIL.

The chain recombines TRBV18 with TRBJ1-2; D unclear. The CDR3 totals 13 residues. Per the germline V gene, CDR1 is KGHSH and CDR2 is LQKENI. The ends were cut back, 2 bases at V and 2 bases at J, with 6 bases in the middle. CDR3 nucleotides: TGTGCCAGCTCACCAAACAACAACTATGGCTACACCTTC. As protein: CASSPNNNYGYTF.

The V call is TRBV24-1, the J call TRBJ2-5; 12 bases match TRBD2. CDR3 length: 18 residues. Germline V CDR1 and CDR2: KGHDR, SFDVKD. The ends lost 3 bases at V and 5 bases at J; junction bases unmatched: 12. The CDR3 sequence: CATSDPSPGLAGWETQYF. CDR3 nucleotides: TGTGCCACCAGTGATCCTAGCCCCGGACTAGCGGGATGGGAGACCCAGTACTTC.

The J gene is TRBJ1-4, the V gene TRBV2; 8 nucleotides align to TRBD1. The J segment lost 8 bases and the V segment lost 6 bases, leaving 8 bases of the junction unmatched. CDR1 and CDR2 from the germline V gene are SNHLY and FYNNEI. The CDR3 consists of 14 residues. CDR3 region: CASRLQGDGEKLFF. CDR3 DNA sequence: TGTGCCAGCAGACTACAGGGGGACGGGGAAAAACTGTTTTTT. Based on the CDR3 plus reference TRBV2 and TRBJ1-4, the full variable domain is EPEVTQTPSHQVTQMGQEVILRCVPISNHLYFYWYRQILGQKVEFLVSFYNNEISEKSEIFDDQFSVERPDGSNFTLKIRSTKLEDSAMYFCASRLQGDGEKLFFGSGTQLSVL.

The genes are TRBV29-1 and TRBJ1-4; TRBD1 might be the D (5 bases). CDR1 is SQVTM and CDR2 is ANQGSEA in the germline V gene. The CDR3 covers 13 residues. Trimming pared 5 bases from V and 4 bases from J, leaving 11 bases between. In DNA, the CDR3 is TGCAGCGTTAGGAGGGGCAATAATGAAAAACTGTTTTTT. This gives the protein CSVRRGNNEKLFF.

The chain is built from TRBV18 and TRBJ1-2; the match to TRBD1 covers 7 bases. Germline V gene sequence: CDR1 KGHSH, CDR2 LQKENI. Germline trimming cut 2 bases from V and 0 bases from J; bases unmatched to any gene: 3. The CDR3 runs to 15 residues. CDR3 DNA: TGTGCCAGCTCACCAGAACAGGGGCCTAACTATGGCTACACCTTC. The encoded protein is CASSPEQGPNYGYTF.

The CDR3, as DNA: TGCGCCAGCAGCCGAGGACAGGCTAATGAAAAACTGTTTTTT. As protein: CASSRGQANEKLFF. V gene TRBV4-1 combines with J gene TRBJ1-4; 7 bases map to TRBD1. V shed 4 bases and J 3 bases; nucleotides not matched to a gene: 2. This CDR3 comprises 14 residues. Germline lookup yields CDR1 MGHRA and CDR2 YSYEKL.

This chain links TRBV6-2 or TRBV6-3 with TRBJ1-1; 12 nucleotides align to TRBD1. Germline V gene sequence: CDR1 MNHEY, CDR2 SVGEGT. V lost 6 bases to trimming and J lost 3 bases; unmatched junction nucleotides: 5. The CDR3 is made up of 15 amino acids. The DNA for the CDR3 is TGTGCCAGCAGCAAGGGACAGGGGGCAGACACTGAAGCTTTCTTT. This gives the protein CASSKGQGADTEAFF.